This T cell receptor beta chain originates from a study of neurological immune-mediated disorders. Study outcomes and limitations: CDR3 amino acid sequences of expanded clones were not shared across subjects, a result suggesting private repertoires in all groups.

5'RACE with 10-nucleotide random UMIs produced the cDNA. Via MiXCR, TCRdb re-called the 5' RACE reads, giving one row per CDR3 protein. The data contain around 70,000 distinct CDR3 sequences, 3.2% of them singletons. A total of 2 million PBMCs stored at -80 degrees C provided the unsorted libraries. This clonotype was recorded at least ten times. The target antigen is unknown. V was cut by 0 bases and J by 2 bases, with 9 bases left in between. The CDR3 length is 14 residues. Germline V CDR1 and CDR2: SGHRS, YFSETQ. The genes are TRBV5-1 and TRBJ2-7; D assignment may be TRBD1 or TRBD2 (5 bases each). This TCR was recovered from a woman aged 50 to 60 with multiple sclerosis. Sequencing input: PBMCs. As DNA, the CDR3 is TGCGCCAGCAGCTTGGACCCGGGGCCCTACGAGCAGTACTTC. Its protein product is CASSLDPGPYEQYF.